The present T cell receptor (beta chain) was sequenced within a study of blood T cell repertoires in COVID-19. Background on the study: COVID-19 samples collected from the United States, Italy and Spain covered acute and convalescent phases. Sample material is recorded as cDNA or gDNA derived from T cells, B-cell-depleted T cells, or PBMCs.

Methods used by the authors: The authors estimated nucleated cell counts from reference gene primer amplification. TCRdb keeps only in-frame clones here, not all; method: immunoSEQ multiplex PCR. That table gives V, J and clone size, and the DNA gave D and trimming. The data show 28,000 or so clones, over 75% seen once. The CDR3 consists of 15 residues. CDR1 and CDR2 from the germline V gene are LGHNA and YSLEER. V dropped 0 bases and J dropped 0 bases, with 9 bases sitting between them. V and J are TRBV4-3 and TRBJ2-7; maybe TRBD2 (5 bases). This clonotype was obtained from a human donor with active COVID-19. The donor label of this sample is uncertain. Sample: peripheral blood. CDR3 nucleotide sequence: TGCGCCAGCAGCCAAGAAGGAGGTCCCTCCTACGAGCAGTACTTC. As protein: CASSQEGGPSYEQYF.